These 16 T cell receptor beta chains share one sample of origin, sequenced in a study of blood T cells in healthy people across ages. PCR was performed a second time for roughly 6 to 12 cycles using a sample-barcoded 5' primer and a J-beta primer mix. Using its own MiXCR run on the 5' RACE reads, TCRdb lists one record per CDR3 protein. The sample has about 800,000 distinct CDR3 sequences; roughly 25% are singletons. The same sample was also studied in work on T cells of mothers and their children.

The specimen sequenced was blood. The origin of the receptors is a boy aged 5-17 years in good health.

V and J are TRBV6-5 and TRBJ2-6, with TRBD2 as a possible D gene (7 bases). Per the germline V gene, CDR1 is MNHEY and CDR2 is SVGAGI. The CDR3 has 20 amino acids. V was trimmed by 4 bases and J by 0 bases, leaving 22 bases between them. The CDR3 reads CASSSSGTQQGLSGANVLTF. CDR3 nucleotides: TGTGCCAGCAGTTCGAGCGGGACGCAACAGGGCCTCTCTGGGGCCAACGTCCTGACTTTC.

CDR3 sequence: CASSFEVTGGGPTEAFF. The CDR3 DNA reads TGTGCCAGCAGCTTCGAGGTTACAGGGGGCGGTCCCACTGAAGCTTTCTTT. V usage is TRBV7-2 and J usage is TRBJ1-1; 9 nucleotides agree with TRBD1. Germline trimming cut 3 bases from V and 4 bases from J; bases unmatched to any gene: 12. The CDR3 spans 17 residues. Germline V lookup: CDR1 SGHTA, CDR2 FQGNSA.

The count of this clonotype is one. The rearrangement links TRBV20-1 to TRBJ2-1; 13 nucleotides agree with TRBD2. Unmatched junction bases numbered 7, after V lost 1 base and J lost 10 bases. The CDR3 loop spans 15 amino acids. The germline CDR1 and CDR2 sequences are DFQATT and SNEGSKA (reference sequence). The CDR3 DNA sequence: TGCAGTGCTAGAGGGACTAGCGGGAGATGGGGGGAGCAGTTCTTC. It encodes CSARGTSGRWGEQFF.

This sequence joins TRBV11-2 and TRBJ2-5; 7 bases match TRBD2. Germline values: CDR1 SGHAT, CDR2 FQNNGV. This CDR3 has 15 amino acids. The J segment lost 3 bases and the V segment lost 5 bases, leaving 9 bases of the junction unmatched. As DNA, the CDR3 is TGTGCCAGCAGCCGACAACTAGCGCCCGAAGAGACCCAGTACTTC. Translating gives CASSRQLAPEETQYF.

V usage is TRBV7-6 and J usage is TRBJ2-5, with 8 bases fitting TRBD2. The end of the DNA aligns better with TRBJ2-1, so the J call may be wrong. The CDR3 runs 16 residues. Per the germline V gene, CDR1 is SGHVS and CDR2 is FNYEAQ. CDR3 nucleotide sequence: TGTGCCAGCAGCTTACCCAGCGGGGGACTTTACAATGAGCAGTTCTTC. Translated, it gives CASSLPSGGLYNEQFF.

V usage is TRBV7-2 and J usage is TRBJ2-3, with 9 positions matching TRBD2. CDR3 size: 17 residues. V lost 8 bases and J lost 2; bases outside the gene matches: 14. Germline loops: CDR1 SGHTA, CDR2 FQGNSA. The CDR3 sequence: CASGPNSGGRSTDTQYF. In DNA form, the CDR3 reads TGTGCCAGCGGCCCCAATAGCGGGGGCCGATCCACAGATACGCAGTATTTT.

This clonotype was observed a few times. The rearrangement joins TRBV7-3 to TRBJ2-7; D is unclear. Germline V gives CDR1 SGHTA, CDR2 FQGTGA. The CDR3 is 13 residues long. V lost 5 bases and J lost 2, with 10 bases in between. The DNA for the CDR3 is TGTGCCAGCAGCCCTCTTTTACCCTACGAGCAGTACTTC. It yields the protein CASSPLLPYEQYF. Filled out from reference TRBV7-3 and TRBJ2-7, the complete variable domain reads GAGVSQTPSNKVTEKGKYVELRCDPISGHTALYWYRQSLGQGPEFLIYFQGTGAADDSGLPNDRFFAVRPEGSVSTLKIQRTERGDSAVYLCASSPLLPYEQYFGPGTRLTVT.

The DNA for the CDR3 is TGCAGTGCTAGAATGGGGCAAGAGACCCAGTACTTC. It specifies CSARMGQETQYF. The rearrangement uses TRBV20-1 and TRBJ2-5; D gene ambiguous. Trimming pared 2 bases from V and 2 bases from J, leaving 6 bases between. Germline CDR1 DFQATT, CDR2 SNEGSKA (reference sequence). The CDR3 spans 12 residues.

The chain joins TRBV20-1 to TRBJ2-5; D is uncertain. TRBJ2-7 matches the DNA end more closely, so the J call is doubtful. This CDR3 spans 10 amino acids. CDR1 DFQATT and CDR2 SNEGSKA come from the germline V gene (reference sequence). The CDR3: CSAAIYEQYF. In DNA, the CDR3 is TGCAGTGCGGCGATCTACGAGCAGTACTTC.

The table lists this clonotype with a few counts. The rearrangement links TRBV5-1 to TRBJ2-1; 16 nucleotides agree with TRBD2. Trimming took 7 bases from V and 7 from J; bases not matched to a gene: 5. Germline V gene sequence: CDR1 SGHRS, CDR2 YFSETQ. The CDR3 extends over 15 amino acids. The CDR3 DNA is TGCGCCAGCGGCGGGACTAGCGGGGGGGAAAATGAGCAGTTCTTC. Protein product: CASGGTSGGENEQFF. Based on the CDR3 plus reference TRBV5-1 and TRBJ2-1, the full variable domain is KAGVTQTPRYLIKTRGQQVTLSCSPISGHRSVSWYQQTPGQGLQFLFEYFSETQRNKGNFPGRFSGRQFSNSRSEMNVSTLELGDSALYLCASGGTSGGENEQFFGPGTRLTVL.

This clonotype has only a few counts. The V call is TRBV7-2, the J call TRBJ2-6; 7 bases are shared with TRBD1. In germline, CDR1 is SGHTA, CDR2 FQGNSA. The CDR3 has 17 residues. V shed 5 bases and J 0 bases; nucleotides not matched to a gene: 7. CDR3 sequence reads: CASSRDSSFSGANVLTF. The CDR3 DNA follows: TGTGCCAGCAGCCGGGACAGTTCCTTCTCTGGGGCCAACGTCCTGACTTTC.

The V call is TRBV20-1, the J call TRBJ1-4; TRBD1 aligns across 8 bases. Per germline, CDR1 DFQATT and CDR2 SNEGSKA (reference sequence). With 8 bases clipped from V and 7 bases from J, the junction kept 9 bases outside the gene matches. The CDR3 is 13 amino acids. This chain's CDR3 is CSLTGGLGEKLFF. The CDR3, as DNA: TGCAGTCTAACAGGGGGATTGGGTGAAAAACTGTTTTTT.

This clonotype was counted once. The CDR3 loop is CASSARVVSGGQQETQYF. As DNA, the CDR3 is TGCGCCAGCAGCGCTAGGGTTGTTAGCGGGGGGCAACAAGAGACCCAGTACTTC. This chain links TRBV5-1 with TRBJ2-5; 10 nucleotides line up with TRBD2. Trimming took 4 bases from V and 2 from J; bases not matched to a gene: 14. CDR3 length: 18 amino acids. Germline CDR1 and CDR2: SGHRS and YFSETQ.

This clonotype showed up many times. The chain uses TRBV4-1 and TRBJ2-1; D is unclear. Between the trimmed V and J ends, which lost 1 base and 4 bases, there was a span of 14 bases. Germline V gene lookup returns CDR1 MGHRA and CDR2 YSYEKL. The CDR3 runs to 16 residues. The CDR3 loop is CASSQVDLIVYNEQFF. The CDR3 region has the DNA TGCGCCAGCAGCCAAGTCGACTTAATCGTTTACAATGAGCAGTTCTTC.

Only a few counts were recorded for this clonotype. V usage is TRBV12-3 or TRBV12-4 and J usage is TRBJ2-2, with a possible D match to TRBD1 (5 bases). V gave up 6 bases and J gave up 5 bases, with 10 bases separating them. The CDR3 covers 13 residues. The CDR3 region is CASRIGVTGELFF. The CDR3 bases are TGTGCCAGCAGGATAGGGGTAACCGGGGAGCTGTTTTTT.

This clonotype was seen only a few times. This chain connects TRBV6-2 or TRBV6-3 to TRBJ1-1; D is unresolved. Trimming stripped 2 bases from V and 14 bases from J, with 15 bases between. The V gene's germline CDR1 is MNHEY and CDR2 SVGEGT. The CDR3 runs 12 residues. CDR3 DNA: TGTGCCAGCAGTTACACCCAGACGGATCGGTTCTTT. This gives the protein CASSYTQTDRFF.